These T cell receptor beta chains were read from a single sample in a study of PD-1 blockade in classical Hodgkin lymphoma. Generated by immunoSEQ multiplex PCR, the TCRdb table keeps only in-frame clones and is missing some. The sample yields roughly 25,000 clones, 84% seen once. This sample comprised CD4+ T cells from blood, obtained at baseline. The receptors derive from a human donor with classical Hodgkin lymphoma. Each CDR3 is given with its conserved first and last residue. A D gene is named only where the DNA matches it firmly. Size is omitted from some rows. Given values are once, few, many or a class for expanded clones.

v_gene: TRBV9; abundance: -; j_gene: TRBJ1-5; d_gene: -; CDR3nt: TGTGCCAGCAGCCAGGGGAACGATGGTCAGCCCCAGCATTTT; CDR3aa: CASSQGNDGQPQHF
v_gene: TRBV19; abundance: -; j_gene: TRBJ2-2; d_gene: -; CDR3nt: TGTGCCAGTAGTGGCCCGCAGAACACCGGGGAGCTGTTTTTT; CDR3aa: CASSGPQNTGELFF
v_gene: TRBV7-2; abundance: -; j_gene: TRBJ1-5; d_gene: -; CDR3nt: TGTGCCAGCAGCTTAGATCTTATGTTGGGCCAGCCCCAGCATTTT; CDR3aa: CASSLDLMLGQPQHF
v_gene: TRBV6-1; abundance: few; j_gene: TRBJ1-1; d_gene: -; CDR3nt: TGTGCCAGCAGTGCGGACCAGGGTCTAGAAGCTTTCTTT; CDR3aa: CASSADQGLEAFF
v_gene: TRBV18; abundance: -; j_gene: TRBJ2-1; d_gene: -; CDR3nt: TGTGCCAGCTCACCAGGGGCCCCCTACAATGAGCAGTTCTTC; CDR3aa: CASSPGAPYNEQFF
v_gene: TRBV6-5; abundance: -; j_gene: TRBJ1-1; d_gene: -; CDR3nt: TGTGCCAGCACCAAGTCCGGGACACCGAACACTGAAGCTTTCTTT; CDR3aa: CASTKSGTPNTEAFF
v_gene: TRBV2; abundance: -; j_gene: TRBJ2-2; d_gene: TRBD2; CDR3nt: TGTGCCAGCAGCAGGCAGCGGGGCACCGGGGAGCTGTTTTTT; CDR3aa: CASSRQRGTGELFF
v_gene: TRBV5-5; abundance: -; j_gene: TRBJ1-3; d_gene: -; CDR3nt: TGTGCCAGCAGCGTCGACAGGTCACCAGGAAACACCATATATTTT; CDR3aa: CASSVDRSPGNTIYF
v_gene: TRBV11-2; abundance: -; j_gene: TRBJ2-1; d_gene: TRBD2; CDR3nt: TGTGCCAGCAGCTTTGTAGCGGGGTCTGGCATGGGACAGTTCTTC; CDR3aa: CASSFVAGSGMGQFF
v_gene: TRBV5-4; abundance: -; j_gene: TRBJ2-2; d_gene: TRBD2; CDR3nt: TGTGCCAGCAGCGGGGAGCGGGGCGGGTCCGGGGAGCTGTTTTTT; CDR3aa: CASSGERGGSGELFF
v_gene: TRBV5-4; abundance: -; j_gene: TRBJ2-5; d_gene: TRBD1; CDR3nt: TGTGCCAGCAGCTGGCCCGGGACAGGGGGCGGGGAGACCCAGTACTTC; CDR3aa: CASSWPGTGGGETQYF
v_gene: TRBV7-2; abundance: -; j_gene: TRBJ1-1; d_gene: -; CDR3nt: TGTGCCAGCAGCCCCAAGACTTTCCGGTACACTGAAGCTTTCTTT; CDR3aa: CASSPKTFRYTEAFF
v_gene: TRBV9; abundance: -; j_gene: TRBJ2-1; d_gene: -; CDR3nt: TGTGCCAGCAGCTCAGACGGGATGAGCTCCTACAATGAGCAGTTCTTC; CDR3aa: CASSSDGMSSYNEQFF
v_gene: TRBV7-2; abundance: -; j_gene: TRBJ2-2; d_gene: -; CDR3nt: TGTGCCAGCACCCCGGGTATGACGGTGAACACCGGGGAGCTGTTTTTT; CDR3aa: CASTPGMTVNTGELFF
v_gene: TRBV2; abundance: once; j_gene: TRBJ2-5; d_gene: -; CDR3nt: TGTGCCAGCCGAGACAGCAAGACCCAGTACTTC; CDR3aa: CASRDSKTQYF